The present entry profiles one T cell receptor beta chain with its context. This specimen comes from a study of blood T cell repertoires in COVID-19. In the authors' methods: Reference gene primer amplification gave estimated nucleated cell counts. Assay: immunoSEQ multiplex PCR; the TCRdb copy retains only in-frame clones and omits some. V and J calls and clone size are given by that table; D and trimming were obtained from the DNA. This sample carries about 400,000 clones, roughly 90% of them seen once, and the ten largest clones take 1.2%. Germline V gene sequence: CDR1 LGHDT, CDR2 YNNKEL (reference sequence). The CDR3 is made up of 14 amino acids. Deletions cut 1 base from V and 0 bases from J, with 6 bases between.

Material: peripheral blood. The receptor was derived from a man aged 35 to 55 with acute or convalescent COVID-19. The rearrangement links TRBV3-1 (or the pseudogene TRBV3-2) to TRBJ1-1; D unresolved. The CDR3 bases are TGTGCCAGCAGCCAAGTTACACTGAACACTGAAGCTTTCTTT. It encodes CASSQVTLNTEAFF.